The 23 T cell receptor beta chains below all came from one sample that was sequenced in a study of blood T cells in healthy people across ages. For the second PCR, which ran for 7 to 11 cycles, a sample-barcoded 5' primer and a J-beta primer mix were used. MiXCR was run by TCRdb on the 5' RACE reads, yielding one entry per CDR3 protein. The table lists some 900,000 distinct CDR3 sequences, roughly 26% of them singletons. Sequencing was done on a sample of blood. These receptors came from a woman aged 80 or over in good health.

The chain combines TRBV6-6 with TRBJ2-7; 7 bases fit TRBD1. The germline CDR1 and CDR2 sequences are MNHNY and SVGAGI (reference sequence). The CDR3 totals 15 residues. The trim removed 0 bases at V and 1 base at J, leaving 3 bases unmatched. CDR3 bases: TGTGCCAGCAGTTACTCTGGCAGGGGGTCCTACGAGCAGTACTTC. Its protein product is CASSYSGRGSYEQYF.

J is TRBJ2-1 and V is TRBV11-2, with D unclear. This CDR3 is built from 13 residues. V was pared by 2 bases and J by 7 bases, with 9 bases between. Germline loops: CDR1 SGHAT, CDR2 FQNNGV. The CDR3 nucleotides read TGTGCCAGCAGCTTAATAGGCCAAAATGAGCAGTTCTTC. Residues: CASSLIGQNEQFF.

The J gene is TRBJ2-1, the V gene TRBV18, with D possibly matching TRBD1 (5 bases). The CDR3 is made up of 15 amino acids. Germline V CDR1 and CDR2: KGHSH, LQKENI. V was shortened by 0 bases and J by 6 bases, with 12 bases between the two germline ends. CDR3 bases: TGTGCCAGCTCACCACCGGGCAGGGCTGTCAATGAGCAGTTCTTC. Protein product: CASSPPGRAVNEQFF.

This clonotype was seen at least ten times. The chain has TRBV12-3 or TRBV12-4 and TRBJ2-7; TRBD2 is a possible D gene (5 bases). Trimming left V 3 bases short and J 3 bases short, with 12 bases between. This CDR3 is 14 amino acids long. The CDR3 sequence: CASSFVTGNYEQYF. CDR3 nucleotides: TGTGCCAGCAGTTTTGTGACGGGGAACTACGAGCAGTACTTC.

Only a few counts were recorded for this clonotype. This sequence joins TRBV6-2 or TRBV6-3 and TRBJ2-1; D is ambiguous. The V end lost 0 bases, the J end lost 1 base, and 7 bases lay between the germline ends. CDR3 length equals 15 residues. Germline V lookup: CDR1 MNHEY, CDR2 SVGEGT. CDR3 loop: CASSYSEVSYNEQFF. DNA of the CDR3: TGTGCCAGCAGTTACTCCGAAGTATCCTACAATGAGCAGTTCTTC.

CDR3 in amino acids: CSASSGSGGYNKQYF. The CDR3 coding sequence is TGCAGTGCTAGCAGCGGTAGCGGGGGATACAATAAGCAGTACTTC. J is TRBJ2-4 and V is TRBV20-1, with 9 bases lining up with TRBD2. Germline V gene lookup returns CDR1 DFQATT and CDR2 SNEGSKA (reference sequence). There are 15 residues in the CDR3. The trim removed 3 bases at V and 13 bases at J, leaving 16 bases unmatched.

This clonotype was detected ten times or more. The J gene is TRBJ2-5, the V gene TRBV6-2 or TRBV6-3, with TRBD1 matching 10 bases. This CDR3 region has 16 residues. Germline V CDR1 and CDR2: MNHEY, SVGEGT. J gave up 5 bases and V 5 bases, and 11 bases lay outside the gene matches. The CDR3 loop reads CASSNPRDRGRETQYF. The CDR3 nucleotides read TGTGCCAGCAGTAACCCTCGGGACAGGGGTCGCGAGACCCAGTACTTC.

In the case of this clonotype: A single base separates this from a much larger clone, so it may be a read error. The J gene is TRBJ2-6, the V gene TRBV20-1; TRBD1 might be the D (5 bases). The length of the CDR3 is 15 residues. Germline V lookup: CDR1 DFQATT, CDR2 SNEGSKA (reference sequence). CDR3 loop: CSATLHSSGANVRTF. In nucleotides, the CDR3 is TGCAGTGCTACCCTACACAGCTCTGGGGCCAACGTCCGGACTTTC.

Points on this clonotype: This may arise from a read error, as a much more abundant clone is one base away. The chain has TRBV4-1 and TRBJ2-1; D gene ambiguous. Matching the DNA end better, TRBJ2-7 makes the J call doubtful. Germline CDR1 MGHRA, CDR2 YSYEKL. This CDR3 is 15 amino acids long. The CDR3 DNA reads TGCGCCAGCAGCCAAGAAGGGCAGTCCTACAATGAGCAGTACTTC. Translated, it gives CASSQEGQSYNEQYF.

This clonotype was seen repeatedly, ten times or more. CDR3 sequence reads: CASSTSGGGNEQFF. The CDR3 DNA reads as TGTGCCAGCAGTACCAGCGGGGGAGGCAATGAGCAGTTCTTC. This chain links TRBV12-3 or TRBV12-4 with TRBJ2-1, with 8 bases fitting TRBD2. The CDR3 totals 14 residues. V shed 5 bases and J 6 bases; nucleotides not matched to a gene: 6.

V is TRBV28 and J is TRBJ2-1, with 8 bases aligning to TRBD1. The V segment lost 6 bases and the J segment 7 bases; nucleotides outside the gene matches: 11. The CDR3 is 15 amino acids. Germline CDR1 is MDHEN and CDR2 is SYDVKM. The chain's CDR3 is CASRGAGGGSNEQFF. Here the CDR3 DNA reads TGTGCCAGCAGGGGGGCAGGGGGCGGTTCAAATGAGCAGTTCTTC. Full variable domain (remainder filled in from reference TRBV28 and TRBJ2-1): DVKVTQSSRYLVKRTGEKVFLECVQDMDHENMFWYRQDPGLGLRLIYFSYDVKMKEKGDIPEGYSVSREKKERFSLILESASTNQTSMYLCASRGAGGGSNEQFFGPGTRLTVL.

This clonotype was seen ten or more times. This chain links TRBV3-1 with TRBJ2-3; D gene ambiguous. Trimming shortened V by 4 bases and J by 7 bases, and 15 bases separated the two germline ends. This CDR3 contains 14 residues. CDR1 LGHDT and CDR2 YNNKEL come from the germline V gene (reference sequence). CDR3 sequence: CASSRKIVGNTQYF. The CDR3 DNA sequence: TGTGCCAGCAGCCGCAAGATCGTTGGGAATACGCAGTATTTT.

This clonotype occurred a few times. The chain joins TRBV20-1 to TRBJ2-3; 8 bases line up with TRBD2. This CDR3 has 12 residues. Germline V gene lookup returns CDR1 DFQATT and CDR2 SNEGSKA (reference sequence). After removal of 5 bases from V and 6 bases from J, the junction contained 4 bases not matched to a gene. CDR3 bases: TGCAGTGCTGGGCGGGGGGAGGATACGCAGTATTTT. As protein: CSAGRGEDTQYF.

On this clonotype: Germline and junction disagree at one end, which may indicate a read error. The chain combines TRBV6-5 with TRBJ2-7; TRBD1 might be the D (6 bases). Germline V gives CDR1 MNHEY, CDR2 SVGAGI. This CDR3 has 13 residues. The CDR3 region is CATGTSISYGQYF. The CDR3 nucleotides are TGTGCCACGGGGACATCGATTTCCTACGGGCAGTACTTC.

The table lists this clonotype with a count of one. CDR3 sequence: CSAIALGAPSYNEQFF. The CDR3 DNA follows: TGCAGTGCTATAGCCCTCGGCGCGCCCTCCTACAATGAGCAGTTCTTC. The chain links TRBV20-1 to TRBJ2-1; D unresolved. This CDR3 is built from 16 residues. Deletions cut 4 bases from V and 0 bases from J, with 16 bases between. Per the germline V gene, CDR1 is DFQATT and CDR2 is SNEGSKA (reference sequence).

This clonotype was seen ten or more times. The chain recombines TRBV27 with TRBJ2-1; 8 bases align to TRBD2. The CDR3 is 13 amino acids. Germline lookup yields CDR1 MNHEY and CDR2 SMNVEV (reference sequence). V shed 10 bases, J shed 7 bases, and the junction held 9 bases outside the gene matches. The CDR3 spells CATYRGGGNEQFF. Here the CDR3 DNA reads TGTGCCACTTATCGGGGGGGCGGGAATGAGCAGTTCTTC.

This clonotype occurred many times. Mismatch with germline at one junction end may stem from a read error. The chain combines TRBV7-7 with TRBJ2-3, with D possibly being TRBD1 (6 bases). Germline-derived CDR1 and CDR2 are SSHAT and FNYEAQ (reference sequence). The length of the CDR3 is 15 residues. The chain's CDR3 is CASSLQGLETDTQYF. In DNA, the CDR3 is TGTGCTAGCAGCTTACAGGGTTTAGAGACAGATACGCAGTATTTT.

The V call is TRBV19, the J call TRBJ2-1; perhaps TRBD2 as D (5 bases). V was trimmed by 3 bases and J by 4 bases, leaving 10 bases between them. Germline V lookup: CDR1 LNHDA, CDR2 SQIVND (reference sequence). The CDR3 extends over 14 amino acids. The CDR3 loop is CASSIGGRYNEQFF. For the CDR3, the DNA is TGTGCCAGTAGTATCGGAGGTAGATACAATGAGCAGTTCTTC.

The table lists this clonotype with many counts. The chain employs TRBV5-1 and TRBJ2-3; D is possibly TRBD1 or TRBD2 (5 bases each). Deletions cut 0 bases from V and 1 base from J, with 9 bases between. CDR1 and CDR2 (germline): SGHRS, YFSETQ. CDR3 length: 15 residues. The CDR3 loop is CASSLDGDRTDTQYF. For the CDR3, the DNA is TGCGCCAGCAGCTTGGATGGGGACCGCACAGATACGCAGTATTTT.

This clonotype has a handful of counts. The genes are TRBV6-6 and TRBJ1-1; 7 bases are a match to TRBD1. V gave up 2 bases and J gave up 11 bases; unmatched junction bases: 8. The V gene's germline CDR1 is MNHNY and CDR2 SVGAGI (reference sequence). The CDR3 has 13 residues. CDR3 amino acids: CASSYRQGSEAFF. CDR3 bases: TGTGCCAGCAGTTACAGACAGGGCTCGGAGGCTTTCTTT.

In this sample, this clonotype turned up many times. The chain is built from TRBV5-1 and TRBJ2-5; 9 positions match TRBD1. Germline CDR1 and CDR2: SGHRS and YFSETQ. The CDR3 has 17 residues. V trimming: 4 bases; J trimming: 3 bases; junction bases outside the gene matches: 13. CDR3 DNA: TGCGCCAGCAGCGGAAATATACAGGGGGCTCGGGAAGAGACCCAGTACTTC. It specifies CASSGNIQGAREETQYF.

A word on this clonotype: Since a much larger clone is just one base distant, this may be a read error. The CDR3 bases are TGTGCCAGCAGGTATTTTGGACTCCGTGGTGGGCAGTACTTC. Protein sequence: CASRYFGLRGGQYF. This chain links TRBV6-2 or TRBV6-3 with TRBJ2-7, with D possibly TRBD2 on 5 matching bases. Trimming removed 6 bases at V and 9 bases at J, with 21 bases between. The V gene's germline CDR1 is MNHEY and CDR2 SVGEGT. The CDR3 runs to 14 residues.

In this sample, this clonotype turned up once. One base away lies a much larger clone, so this may be a sequencing read error. The genes are TRBV4-3 and TRBJ2-3, with D possibly matching TRBD1 (6 bases). The V end was cut by 1 base, the J end by 6 bases, with 11 bases between. The CDR3 is 14 amino acids. Germline V gene data show CDR1 as LGHNA and CDR2 as YSLEER. CDR3: CASSQVGGRDTQYF. The CDR3 DNA reads TGCGCCAGCAGCCAAGTTGGGGGCCGGGATACGCAGTATTTT.